This TCR beta chain was recorded in a study of blood T cell repertoires in COVID-19. About the research overall: Samples of COVID-19 (acute and convalescent) were obtained from the United States, Italy and Spain. In each case, the material was cDNA or gDNA derived from T cells, B-cell-depleted T cells, or PBMCs.

Produced via immunoSEQ multiplex PCR; TCRdb's table is partial and in-frame only. The sample has about 170,000 clones, around 82% seen once. The V gene's germline CDR1 is SGHTA and CDR2 FQGNSA. CDR3 size: 14 residues. Trimming removed 1 base at V and 5 bases at J, with 12 bases between. This clonotype was sampled from a woman older than 75 with acute or convalescent COVID-19. The sample consisted of peripheral blood. The chain carries TRBV7-2 and TRBJ2-7, with D tentatively TRBD1 (6 bases). CDR3: CASSLGVRGNEQYF. The CDR3 DNA reads as TGTGCCAGCAGCTTAGGTGTCAGGGGAAACGAGCAGTACTTC.